The T cell receptor beta chain described here comes from a study of sequential checkpoint blockade in melanoma. Stated treatment: randomized to nivolumab then ipilimumab (arm A) or the reverse (arm B). DNA-damaging chemotherapy had not been given to any patient beforehand. Assay: immunoSEQ multiplex PCR; the TCRdb copy retains only in-frame clones and omits some. The sample lists 40,000 or so clones, 80% to 90% occurring once. Trimming stripped 4 bases from V and 4 bases from J, with 16 bases between. Germline V lookup: CDR1 SGHDN, CDR2 FVKESK. CDR3 size: 15 residues. The TCR was taken from a human donor with melanoma. V gene TRBV14 combines with J gene TRBJ1-1; D is perhaps TRBD1 (6 bases). The sequences come from CD8+ T cells sorted from blood (inferred from file names), collected from a patient given nivolumab and ipilimumab in sequence. The CDR3 nucleotides are TGTGCCAGCAGCCCCTGGGGGGGCGAGAGCACTGAAGCTTTCTTT. Its protein is CASSPWGGESTEAFF.